The 19 T cell receptor beta chains below come from one sample, sequenced in a study of CD8 T cells in ankylosing spondylitis. General study results and limits: A motif in TCR beta, a set of under ten highly homologous variants, appeared characteristic of ankylosing spondylitis blood.

TCRdb independently ran MiXCR on the 5' RACE reads; one entry per CDR3 protein. Of about 220,000 distinct CDR3 sequences in the sample, 7% to 8% are singletons; the top ten hold approximately 15%. The antigens these receptors bind are not known. The sample comprised blood, either unsorted or a sorted T cell fraction (not recorded which). These receptors came from a male donor with ankylosing spondylitis.

This clonotype was found many times. The J gene is TRBJ2-1, the V gene TRBV20-1; D might be TRBD2 (6 bases). Germline assignment: CDR1 DFQATT and CDR2 SNEGSKA (reference sequence). This CDR3 spans 15 amino acids. V was clipped by 0 bases and J by 6 bases, with 15 bases between them. The CDR3 spells CSARDEGRRVNEQFF. The CDR3 region has the DNA TGCAGTGCTAGAGACGAGGGTAGGAGGGTCAATGAGCAGTTCTTC.

This clonotype was recorded at least ten times. This sequence joins TRBV2 and TRBJ2-2; tentatively, D is TRBD1 (5 bases). The CDR3 covers 13 residues. Looked up from germline, CDR1 is SNHLY and CDR2 is FYNNEI. The V end lost 5 bases, the J end lost 5 bases, and 9 bases lay between the germline ends. The DNA for the CDR3 is TGTGCCAGCAGTTTGACAGTGACCGGGGAGCTGTTTTTT. Translation: CASSLTVTGELFF.

This clonotype was seen many times. The chain couples TRBV28 to TRBJ2-1; 11 bases align to TRBD2. The CDR3 totals 17 residues. The V gene end was trimmed by 3 bases and the J gene end by 2 bases; junction bases not matched to a gene: 6. Germline V gives CDR1 MDHEN, CDR2 SYDVKM. The CDR3 nucleotides read TGTGCCAGCAGTTTGGTAGCGGGGGGGTCTCCCTACAATGAGCAGTTCTTC. It translates to CASSLVAGGSPYNEQFF.

This clonotype showed up many times. J is TRBJ2-1 and V is TRBV9, with D hard to call. With 5 bases removed from V and 0 bases from J, the gap between germline ends came to 3 bases. CDR1 is SGDLS and CDR2 is YYNGEE in the germline V gene. The length of the CDR3 is 12 residues. The CDR3 sequence: CASRSSYNEQFF. The CDR3, as DNA: TGTGCCAGCAGGAGCTCCTACAATGAGCAGTTCTTC.

There are many counts of this clonotype. J is TRBJ2-5 and V is TRBV7-9; 14 bases fit TRBD2. This CDR3 comprises 16 residues. J was trimmed by 7 bases and V by 5 bases; bases with no gene match: 9. Germline-derived CDR1 and CDR2 are SEHNR and FQNEAQ (reference sequence). Here the CDR3 reads CASSRTSGRSAGTQYF. The DNA for the CDR3 is TGTGCCAGCAGCCGGACTAGCGGGAGGTCAGCGGGGACCCAGTACTTC.

This clonotype was counted only a few times. DNA for the CDR3: TGTGCCAGCGACCTAGCGGGAGGGCCTCGATTAGGCAATGAGCAGTTCTTC. This gives the protein CASDLAGGPRLGNEQFF. This sequence joins TRBV6-1 and TRBJ2-1; 12 positions agree with TRBD2. Trimming removed 8 bases from V and 6 bases from J; junction bases left unmatched: 14. CDR1 and CDR2 from the germline V gene are MNHNS and SASEGT. This CDR3 is built from 17 residues.

This clonotype was counted at least ten times. This chain links TRBV5-1 with TRBJ2-7; TRBD1 agrees at 8 bases. V gave up 0 bases and J gave up 4 bases; unmatched junction bases: 6. CDR1 SGHRS and CDR2 YFSETQ come from the germline V gene. This CDR3 comprises 15 residues. The CDR3 region has the DNA TGCGCCAGCAGCTTGGGGACAGGGCCAAGGTACGAGCAGTACTTC. Amino acid sequence: CASSLGTGPRYEQYF. The full variable domain, rest sourced from reference TRBV5-1 and TRBJ2-7, is KAGVTQTPRYLIKTRGQQVTLSCSPISGHRSVSWYQQTPGQGLQFLFEYFSETQRNKGNFPGRFSGRQFSNSRSEMNVSTLELGDSALYLCASSLGTGPRYEQYFGPGTRLTVT.

The V and J genes are TRBV4-1 and TRBJ2-1; D gene ambiguous. The CDR3 length is 16 residues. Trimming took 2 bases from V and 4 from J, leaving 15 bases between them. In germline, CDR1 is MGHRA, CDR2 YSYEKL. The CDR3 region has the DNA TGCGCCAGCAGCCAAATAGTGGGCCTCGGGTACAATGAGCAGTTCTTC. This encodes CASSQIVGLGYNEQFF.

This clonotype appeared many times. V usage is TRBV4-1 and J usage is TRBJ2-1, with D possibly TRBD1 on 7 matching bases. V shed 3 bases and J shed 7 bases, with 19 bases lying between them. The CDR3 length is 16 residues. Germline CDR1 reads MGHRA; CDR2 reads YSYEKL. This CDR3 is CASSQPGGSFENEQFF. The CDR3 nucleotides are TGCGCCAGCAGCCAGCCAGGGGGGAGTTTTGAGAATGAGCAGTTCTTC.

This clonotype was counted ten times or more. This chain links TRBV6-1 with TRBJ2-5, with D perhaps TRBD1 (5 bases). The CDR3 length is 16 residues. In germline, CDR1 is MNHNS, CDR2 SASEGT. Deletions cut 6 bases from V and 5 bases from J, with 22 bases between. The CDR3: CASSRYLSSGYETQYF. The CDR3 bases are TGTGCCAGCAGCCGATACTTGTCCTCAGGGTACGAGACCCAGTACTTC.

This clonotype has ten or more counts. The chain combines TRBV15 with TRBJ2-7; D may match TRBD1 or TRBD2 (5 bases each). The CDR3 totals 12 residues. The germline V gene has CDR1 LNHNV and CDR2 YYDKDF (reference sequence). V was pared by 8 bases and J by 4 bases, with 12 bases between. The CDR3 DNA is TGTGCCACCGGGACCTGGGGGTACGAGCAGTACTTC. It codes for CATGTWGYEQYF.

This clonotype was recorded many times. The junction departs from germline at one end; a sequencing error may be responsible. The chain joins TRBV19 to TRBJ2-1; 11 nucleotides line up with TRBD1. Looked up from germline, CDR1 is LNHDA and CDR2 is SQIVND (reference sequence). This CDR3 spans 15 amino acids. The CDR3 sequence: CASSRTGGLYSEQFF. In DNA form, the CDR3 reads TGTGCCAGTAGTAGGACAGGGGGCCTCTACAGTGAGCAGTTCTTC.

This clonotype was seen ten or more times. The V and J genes are TRBV15 and TRBJ2-2; no clear D gene. The CDR3 is 15 residues long. Per germline, CDR1 LNHNV and CDR2 YYDKDF (reference sequence). V lost 0 bases, J lost 0 bases, and 5 bases lay in between. The CDR3: CATSREGTNTGELFF. In DNA, the CDR3 is TGTGCCACCAGCAGAGAGGGGACGAACACCGGGGAGCTGTTTTTT. Together with reference TRBV15 and TRBJ2-2, the CDR3 gives the full variable domain: DAMVIQNPRYQVTQFGKPVTLSCSQTLNHNVMYWYQQKSSQAPKLLFHYYDKDFNNEADTPDNFQSRRPNTSFCFLDIRSPGLGDTAMYLCATSREGTNTGELFFGEGSRLTVL.

Ten or more counts support this clonotype. The V and J genes are TRBV7-6 and TRBJ2-1; TRBD2 matches 9 bases. Germline V gene sequence: CDR1 SGHVS, CDR2 FNYEAQ. With 1 base clipped from V and 4 bases from J, the junction kept 2 bases outside the gene matches. CDR3 length equals 15 residues. This CDR3 reads CASSLGSGSYNEQFF. The CDR3 nucleotides read TGTGCCAGCAGCTTAGGTAGCGGGAGTTACAATGAGCAGTTCTTC.

The table lists this clonotype with many counts. The gene calls are TRBV3-1 and TRBJ1-2; no clear D gene. Germline CDR1 LGHDT, CDR2 YNNKEL (reference sequence). Trimming shortened V by 0 bases and J by 5 bases, and 4 bases separated the two germline ends. The CDR3 has 12 amino acids. Written as DNA, the CDR3 is TGTGCCAGCAGCCAAGAAAATTATGGCTACACCTTC. Translated: CASSQENYGYTF.

The chain joins TRBV28 to TRBJ2-7, with D unclear. The CDR3 spans 13 residues. Trimming took off 6 bases at V and 6 bases at J, with 15 bases between the two ends. From germline, CDR1 is MDHEN and CDR2 SYDVKM. CDR3 protein: CASSSGQRTEQYF. The CDR3 nucleotides are TGTGCCAGCAGCTCCGGCCAAAGGACCGAGCAGTACTTC.

This clonotype was counted many times. This chain connects TRBV13 to TRBJ2-3, with 7 bases fitting TRBD2. After removal of 0 bases from V and 2 bases from J, the junction contained 5 bases not matched to a gene. Germline lookup yields CDR1 PRHDT and CDR2 FYEKMQ (reference sequence). The CDR3 loop spans 16 amino acids. The CDR3 reads CASSLGWREHTDTQYF. CDR3 sequence (DNA): TGTGCCAGCAGCTTAGGGTGGCGGGAGCACACAGATACGCAGTATTTT.

As to this clonotype: Sequence at one end of the junction differs from germline and may be a read error. The CDR3, as DNA: TGTGCCAGCAGCTTAGCCTCAGGCTCCAACAATGAGCAGTTCTTC. Residues: CASSLASGSNNEQFF. This chain uses TRBV7-9 with TRBJ2-1; D is unclear. Germline CDR1 SEHNR, CDR2 FQNEAQ (reference sequence). This CDR3 comprises 15 residues.

The sample holds a few counts of this clonotype. The rearrangement joins TRBV4-2 to TRBJ2-7, with D unresolved. Deletions cut 8 bases from V and 6 bases from J, with 17 bases between. CDR1 is LGHNA, CDR2 YNFKEQ, per germline. CDR3 length: 13 amino acids. CDR3 region: CASSRLSGLEQYF. The CDR3 DNA follows: TGTGCCAGCTCCCGCCTAAGTGGCCTCGAGCAGTACTTC.